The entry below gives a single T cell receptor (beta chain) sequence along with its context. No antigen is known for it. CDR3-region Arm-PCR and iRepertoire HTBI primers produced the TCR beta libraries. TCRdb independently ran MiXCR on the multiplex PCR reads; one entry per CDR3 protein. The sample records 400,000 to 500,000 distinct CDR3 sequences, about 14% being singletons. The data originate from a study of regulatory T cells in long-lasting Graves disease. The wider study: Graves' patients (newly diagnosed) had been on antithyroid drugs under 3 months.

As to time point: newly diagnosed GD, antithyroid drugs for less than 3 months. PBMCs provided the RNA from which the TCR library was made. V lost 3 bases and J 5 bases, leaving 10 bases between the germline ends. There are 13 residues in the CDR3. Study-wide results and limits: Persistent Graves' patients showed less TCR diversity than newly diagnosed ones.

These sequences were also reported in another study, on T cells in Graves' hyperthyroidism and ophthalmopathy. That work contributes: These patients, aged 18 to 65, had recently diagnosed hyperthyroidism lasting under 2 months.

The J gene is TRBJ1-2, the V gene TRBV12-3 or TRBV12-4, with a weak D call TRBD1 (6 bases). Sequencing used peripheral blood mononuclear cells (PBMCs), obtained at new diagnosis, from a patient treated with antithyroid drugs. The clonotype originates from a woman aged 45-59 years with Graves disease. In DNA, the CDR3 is TGTGCCAGCAGTTTTGGAGGGGGTTATGGCTACACCTTC. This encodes CASSFGGGYGYTF.